The rows below give T cell receptor beta chains drawn from one sample of a study of T cells in Graves' hyperthyroidism and ophthalmopathy. Using its own MiXCR run on the multiplex PCR reads, TCRdb lists one record per CDR3 protein. The repertoire includes about 520,000 distinct CDR3 sequences, less than 25% of them detected once, and around 11% sits in the top ten. The sample taken for sequencing was blood. The receptors were sampled from a woman aged 25 to 45 with Graves' ophthalmopathy. Both conserved end residues are part of each CDR3. The D gene is left open where the match is weak. Size is omitted from some rows. Given values are once, few, many or a class for expanded clones.

d_gene,v_gene,j_gene,abundance,CDR3nt,CDR3aa
-,TRBV6-1,TRBJ1-1,-,TGTGCCAGCACCAACTTAAGGGGCCCTGAAGCTTTCTTT,CASTNLRGPEAFF
-,TRBV10-3,TRBJ2-5,many,TGTGCCATCAGTGAGGGAGAGACCCAGTACTTC,CAISEGETQYF
-,TRBV20-1,TRBJ1-5,-,TGCAGTGCTATTTCTTCAGCCGGGAGGGCGCGCAATCAGCCCCAGCATTTT,CSAISSAGRARNQPQHF
TRBD2,TRBV20-1,TRBJ2-7,-,TGCAGTGCTAGGCCCCCTAGCGGGAGGGCTTTTTACGAGCAGTACTTC,CSARPPSGRAFYEQYF
TRBD2,TRBV7-2,TRBJ2-5,many,TGTGCCAGCAGGCGGACTAGCGGGACCCAGTACTTC,CASRRTSGTQYF
TRBD1,TRBV27,TRBJ2-7,many,TGTGCCAGCAGCCTTGGGGACAGGGGCTACGAGCAGTACTTC,CASSLGDRGYEQYF
-,TRBV4-3,TRBJ2-5,many,TGCGCCAGCAGCCAAGATAAGGTGGCGAGGGTAACAAGGCTGGAGACCCAGTACTTC,CASSQDKVARVTRLETQYF
-,TRBV28,TRBJ1-3,many,TGTGCCAGCAGTACGGGGGGATTCTCTGGAAACACCATATATTTT,CASSTGGFSGNTIYF
TRBD2,TRBV13,TRBJ2-2,few,TGTGCCAGCAGCTTAGGTGCGGGAGGACCCGGGGGCACCGGGGAGCTGTTTTTT,CASSLGAGGPGGTGELFF
TRBD1,TRBV27,TRBJ2-7,-,TGTGCCAGCAGGGAGGACAGGAGCTACGAGCAGTACTTC,CASREDRSYEQYF
-,TRBV7-9,TRBJ2-4,-,TGTGCCAGCAGCTTAAAGAGGGGCGAAGCCAAAAACATTCAGTACTTC,CASSLKRGEAKNIQYF
TRBD1,TRBV12-3/TRBV12-4,TRBJ1-5,many,TGTGCCAGCAGTTTCCCAGGGGGCGGTCAGCCCCAGCATTTT,CASSFPGGGQPQHF
-,TRBV20-1,TRBJ1-1,many,TGCAGTGCTAAGAGGGAGAACACTGAAGCTTTCTTT,CSAKRENTEAFF
TRBD1,TRBV11-2,TRBJ2-5,many,TGTGCCAGCAGCTCTAATGGACAGGGAGGAGTTCAAGAGACCCAGTACTTC,CASSSNGQGGVQETQYF
-,TRBV11-3,TRBJ2-3,few,TGTGCCAGCAGCTTAACCAACTCGGATACGCAGTATTTT,CASSLTNSDTQYF
-,TRBV4-2,TRBJ2-7,few,TGTGCCAGCAGCCAACTTGCGGGAACCTACGAGCAGTACTTC,CASSQLAGTYEQYF
-,TRBV12-3/TRBV12-4,TRBJ1-1,many,TGTGCCAGCTTTCTTGGGGGACTCACTGAAGCTTTCTTT,CASFLGGLTEAFF
-,TRBV2,TRBJ2-2,many,TGTGCCAGCAGTGCAGGCAGAGATGGCACCGGGGAGCTGTTTTTT,CASSAGRDGTGELFF
-,TRBV7-9,TRBJ1-2,-,TGTGCCAGCAGCCAGTCTGGACTGAACTATGGCTACACCTTC,CASSQSGLNYGYTF
-,TRBV29-1,TRBJ2-2,many,TGCAGCGTAAGTAGGAACACCGGGGAGCTGTTTTTT,CSVSRNTGELFF
TRBD2,TRBV27,TRBJ2-5,many,TGTGCCAGCAGCAAGGGGACTAGCGGGGGCTTCACCCAAGAGACCCAGTACTTC,CASSKGTSGGFTQETQYF
-,TRBV7-2,TRBJ1-1,once,TGTGCCAGCAGCTCAACAGGGCCGCGGACTGAAGCTTTCTTT,CASSSTGPRTEAFF
-,TRBV2,TRBJ1-1,many,TGTGCCAGCAGTGAAACTGTCCACGCTGAAGCTTTCTTT,CASSETVHAEAFF
-,TRBV6-5,TRBJ1-5,many,TGTGCCAGCAGTTACTCGAGGCAGCTCAATCAGCCCCAGCATTTT,CASSYSRQLNQPQHF
-,TRBV6-5,TRBJ1-1,-,TGTGCCAGCAGTTCCAGTTCTGACAGGACTGAAGCTTTCTTT,CASSSSSDRTEAFF
-,TRBV6-1,TRBJ2-2,-,TGTGCCAGCAGTCCCTCCATGACCGGGGAGCTGTTTTTT,CASSPSMTGELFF
-,TRBV6-2/TRBV6-3,TRBJ1-2,many,TGTGCCAGCAGCCCCAGGCAGGGAAACTATGGCTACACCTTC,CASSPRQGNYGYTF
-,TRBV3-1,TRBJ2-2,-,TGTGCCAGCGGGACGGTGAACACCGGGGAGCTGTTTTTT,CASGTVNTGELFF
-,TRBV6-2/TRBV6-3,TRBJ2-2,many,TGTGCCAGCAGTACCGGGACGAGTGCGTACGGGGAGCTGTTTTTT,CASSTGTSAYGELFF
TRBD2,TRBV6-1,TRBJ2-5,many,TGTGCCAGCAGTCGCCTAGCGACTAGCGGATTCCAAGAGACCCAGTACTTC,CASSRLATSGFQETQYF
-,TRBV7-3,TRBJ1-6,-,TGTGCCAGCAGCCCCGGAGCATCAGGACCCCTCCACTTT,CASSPGASGPLHF
-,TRBV20-1,TRBJ2-5,many,TGCAGCGGACAGTACCAAGAGACCCAGTACTTC,CSGQYQETQYF
-,TRBV6-5,TRBJ2-5,many,TGTGCCAGCAGTTACACAGGACGTATGGGGACCCAGTACTTC,CASSYTGRMGTQYF
-,TRBV28,TRBJ1-2,many,TGTGCCAGCACCTCTCGGACCGGATATGGCTACACCTTC,CASTSRTGYGYTF
TRBD1,TRBV20-1,TRBJ1-1,-,TGCAGTGCAAACAGGGGACTGAACACTGAAGCTTTCTTT,CSANRGLNTEAFF
-,TRBV18,TRBJ1-1,-,TGTGCCAGCTCACCAGGCAGGACAGATTTGAACGCTGAAGCTTTCTTT,CASSPGRTDLNAEAFF
TRBD1,TRBV6-2/TRBV6-3,TRBJ2-2,many,TGTGCCAGCAGTCGACAGGGCCCCGGGGAGCTGTTTTTT,CASSRQGPGELFF
-,TRBV12-3/TRBV12-4,TRBJ2-5,many,TGTGCCAGCAGTTTGCAGGGGCCTCAAGAGACCCAGTACTTC,CASSLQGPQETQYF
-,TRBV20-1,TRBJ2-2,many,TGCAGTGCTAGACTCAGTGGAGCGGCCGGGGAGCTGTTTTTT,CSARLSGAAGELFF
-,TRBV12-3/TRBV12-4,TRBJ1-1,many,TGTGCCAGCAGTCCAACCAATGAAGCTTTCTTT,CASSPTNEAFF
TRBD2,TRBV7-3,TRBJ2-2,many,TGTGCCAGCAGCCGCGGACTAGCGGGGGAGCACGGGGAGCTGTTTTTT,CASSRGLAGEHGELFF
-,TRBV6-2/TRBV6-3,TRBJ2-7,-,TGTGCCAGCACCCGAGGTGGGGTCCTCTCCTACGAGCAGTACTTC,CASTRGGVLSYEQYF
TRBD1,TRBV12-3/TRBV12-4,TRBJ1-2,many,TGTGCCAGCAGCCACGACAGGGTGGGATATGGCTACACCTTC,CASSHDRVGYGYTF
TRBD1,TRBV29-1,TRBJ1-2,many,TGCAGCGTTGCAAAACAGGGGCTTAACTATGGCTACACCTTC,CSVAKQGLNYGYTF
-,TRBV11-1,TRBJ2-7,many,TGTGCCAGCAGCTTTTGGGGGGGGACAGGAGACTACGAGCAGTACTTC,CASSFWGGTGDYEQYF
-,TRBV11-1,TRBJ2-5,few,TGTGCCAGCAGCTACCGACGATCGACCCATCAAGAGACCCAGTACTTC,CASSYRRSTHQETQYF
-,TRBV6-2/TRBV6-3,TRBJ1-5,many,TGTGCCAGCAGGAGGGGTAATCAGCCCCAGCATTTT,CASRRGNQPQHF
TRBD1,TRBV7-8,TRBJ1-3,many,TGTGCCAGCAGCTTGGGGTGGGGACAGGGGGCGAGAGGAAACACCATATATTTT,CASSLGWGQGARGNTIYF
-,TRBV6-2/TRBV6-3,TRBJ2-5,-,TGTGCCAGCAGTTACCGGACAGGGCGGGGGGAGACCCAGTACTTC,CASSYRTGRGETQYF
-,TRBV6-5,TRBJ2-7,many,TGTGCCAGCAGTTACGGGGGCAGGGAGTACGAGCAGTACTTC,CASSYGGREYEQYF
-,TRBV19,TRBJ1-5,once,TGTGCCACCGAAGAAAATAGGGGTCCTCTGGGCAATCAGCCCCAGCATTTT,CATEENRGPLGNQPQHF
-,TRBV11-2,TRBJ1-2,-,TGTGCCAGCAGCTTGATCCCCTTCTATGGCTACACCTTC,CASSLIPFYGYTF
TRBD1,TRBV11-2,TRBJ2-7,-,TGTGCCAGCAGCGTACGACAGGGGCAGCCCTACGAGCAGTACTTC,CASSVRQGQPYEQYF
-,TRBV6-4,TRBJ1-5,-,TGTGCCAGCATCAGGGGAGGGAATCAGCCCCAGCATTTT,CASIRGGNQPQHF
-,TRBV7-2,TRBJ1-5,many,TGTGCCAGCAGCTCCCCGCTGGGTAATCAGCCCCAGCATTTT,CASSSPLGNQPQHF
-,TRBV18,TRBJ1-2,-,TGTGCCAGCTCACCTGAGCTTTCTAACTATGGCTACACCTTC,CASSPELSNYGYTF
TRBD1,TRBV6-5,TRBJ1-3,-,TGTGCCAGCAGTTACGCTAGGACAGGCGCTTCTGGAAACACCATATATTTT,CASSYARTGASGNTIYF
-,TRBV10-3,TRBJ1-1,many,TGTGCCATCAGTGTAAGGAACACTGAAGCTTTCTTT,CAISVRNTEAFF
-,TRBV12-3/TRBV12-4,TRBJ1-2,few,TGTGCCAGCACCGCGGGGAGCCGCGGCTTTGGCTACACCTTC,CASTAGSRGFGYTF
-,TRBV11-2,TRBJ1-1,many,TGTGCCAGCAGCTCTTTCTGGGGGGACACTGAAGCTTTCTTT,CASSSFWGDTEAFF